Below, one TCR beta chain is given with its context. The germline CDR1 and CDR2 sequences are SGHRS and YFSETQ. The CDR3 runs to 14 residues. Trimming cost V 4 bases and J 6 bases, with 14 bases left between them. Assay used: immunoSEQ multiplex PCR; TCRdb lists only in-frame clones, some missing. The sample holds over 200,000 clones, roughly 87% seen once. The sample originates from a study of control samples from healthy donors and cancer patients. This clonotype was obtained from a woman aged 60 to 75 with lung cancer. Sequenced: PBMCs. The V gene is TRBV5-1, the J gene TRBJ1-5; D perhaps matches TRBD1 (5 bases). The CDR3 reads CASSPDPTGQPQHF. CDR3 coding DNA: TGCGCCAGCAGCCCGGACCCCACAGGTCAGCCCCAGCATTTT.